The sequence of this T cell receptor (beta chain) was determined in a study of blood T cell repertoires in COVID-19. Losses at the gene ends were 5 bases for V and 6 bases for J; bases not matched to a gene: 3. Germline CDR1 is SGHTA and CDR2 is FQGNSA. The CDR3 runs to 14 residues. Sequenced by immunoSEQ multiplex PCR; TCRdb stores in-frame clones only, minus some. The sample shows about 100,000 clones, roughly 92% of them seen only once. The rearrangement joins TRBV7-2 to TRBJ2-3; 12 bases line up with TRBD1. Sequenced input: peripheral blood. The receptor was isolated from a man between 70 and 80 years old with acute or convalescent COVID-19. The CDR3 loop is CASSTGQGADTQYF. CDR3 coding DNA: TGTGCCAGCAGCACGGGACAGGGGGCGGATACGCAGTATTTT. The full variable domain, with the rest looked up from reference TRBV7-2 and TRBJ2-3, is GAGVSQSPSNKVTEKGKDVELRCDPISGHTALYWYRQSLGQGLEFLIYFQGNSAPDKSGLPSDRFSAERTGGSVSTLTIQRTQQEDSAVYLCASSTGQGADTQYFGPGTRLTVL.